These 16 T cell receptor beta chains share one sample of origin, sequenced in a study of blood T cell repertoires in COVID-19. Data came from immunoSEQ multiplex PCR; TCRdb stores just in-frame clones and leaves some out. This sample has about 180,000 clones, with about 90% found just once. The sample comprised peripheral blood. Receptor source: a man aged 40-49 years with active or convalescent COVID-19.

The genes are TRBV7-2 and TRBJ1-6, with TRBD1 matching 7 bases. The CDR3 loop spans 18 amino acids. The V and J ends lost 5 bases and 4 bases, in that order; junction bases with no gene match: 14. The germline CDR1 and CDR2 sequences are SGHTA and FQGNSA. Here the CDR3 reads CASSPPFGTEIYNSPLHF. The CDR3 nucleotides read TGTGCCAGCAGCCCACCTTTCGGGACAGAAATATATAATTCACCCCTCCACTTT.

The chain combines TRBV18 with TRBJ1-5, with 7 bases that match TRBD1. V lost 2 bases and J lost 6; bases outside the gene matches: 7. The germline V gene has CDR1 KGHSH and CDR2 LQKENI. The CDR3 loop spans 15 amino acids. CDR3 loop: CASSPGGGGSQPQHF. Written as DNA, the CDR3 is TGTGCCAGCTCACCAGGTGGAGGGGGCTCTCAGCCCCAGCATTTT.

The rearrangement links TRBV30 to TRBJ1-2; 8 bases align to TRBD1. The germline V gene encodes CDR1 GTSNPN and CDR2 SVGIG (reference sequence). The CDR3 is 12 residues long. Here the CDR3 reads CACDRGWLGYTF. CDR3 bases: TGTGCTTGCGACAGGGGATGGTTAGGCTACACCTTC.

The chain is built from TRBV7-2 and TRBJ1-1; a weak D match, TRBD1 (5 bases). Germline V CDR1 and CDR2: SGHTA, FQGNSA. V gave up 5 bases and J gave up 5 bases, with 24 bases separating them. This CDR3 contains 17 residues. The chain's CDR3 is CASSHSPFRGRGTEAFF. CDR3 DNA: TGTGCCAGCAGCCATTCTCCCTTTCGCGGGCGGGGGACTGAAGCTTTCTTT.

The gene calls are TRBV6-5 and TRBJ1-6, with D perhaps TRBD1 (6 bases). The CDR3 is made up of 15 amino acids. The V gene lost 3 bases and the J gene lost 10 bases, with 16 bases spanning the gap. Germline loops: CDR1 MNHEY, CDR2 SVGAGI. The CDR3 nucleotides are TGTGCCAGCAGTTATGACAGGAAAGGCCCGTCACCCCTCCACTTT. Its protein is CASSYDRKGPSPLHF.

This clone was recorded once. The V call is TRBV3-1 (or the pseudogene TRBV3-2), the J call TRBJ1-1, with 7 bases that match TRBD1. V shed 4 bases and J 1 base; nucleotides not matched to a gene: 6. The CDR3 covers 15 residues. CDR1 is LGHDT, CDR2 YNNKEL, per germline (reference sequence). The CDR3 nucleotides read TGTGCCAGCAGCCCCCGGACAGGCTGGAACACTGAAGCTTTCTTT. Translation gives CASSPRTGWNTEAFF.

The chain recombines TRBV28 with TRBJ1-4, with 9 bases identical to TRBD1. The length of the CDR3 is 14 residues. Germline CDR1 is MDHEN and CDR2 is SYDVKM. Trimming took 4 bases from V and 8 from J; bases not matched to a gene: 5. This CDR3 is CASSSGTGQEKLFF. The DNA for the CDR3 is TGTGCCAGCAGTTCCGGGACAGGGCAAGAAAAACTGTTTTTT. Filled out from reference TRBV28 and TRBJ1-4, the complete variable domain reads DVKVTQSSRYLVKRTGEKVFLECVQDMDHENMFWYRQDPGLGLRLIYFSYDVKMKEKGDIPEGYSVSREKKERFSLILESASTNQTSMYLCASSSGTGQEKLFFGSGTQLSVL.

The chain uses TRBV19 and TRBJ1-1; 10 bases line up with TRBD1. Germline-derived CDR1 and CDR2 are LNHDA and SQIVND (reference sequence). This CDR3 has 15 amino acids. Germline trimming cut 5 bases from V and 0 bases from J; bases unmatched to any gene: 3. The CDR3 nucleotides read TGTGCCAGTAGTCTGGACAGGGGGATGAACACTGAAGCTTTCTTT. Translated, it gives CASSLDRGMNTEAFF. Full variable domain (rest looked up from reference TRBV19 and TRBJ1-1): DGGITQSPKYLFRKEGQNVTLSCEQNLNHDAMYWYRQDPGQGLRLIYYSQIVNDFQKGDIAEGYSVSREKKESFPLTVTSAQKNPTAFYLCASSLDRGMNTEAFFGQGTRLTVV.

This rearrangement joins TRBV28 to TRBJ2-7; 8 bases agree with TRBD2. Trimming at V came to 5 bases and at J to 6 bases, leaving 9 bases not matched to a gene. The CDR3 spans 14 residues. Germline CDR1 is MDHEN and CDR2 is SYDVKM. The CDR3 nucleotides are TGTGCCAGCAGTGCGGGGGGAGACATGAGCGAGCAGTACTTC. Translating gives CASSAGGDMSEQYF.

This rearrangement joins TRBV7-8 to TRBJ2-4; 13 bases fit TRBD2. Germline CDR1 SGHVS, CDR2 FQNEAQ. The CDR3 runs to 17 residues. Losses at the gene ends were 5 bases for V and 6 bases for J; bases not matched to a gene: 10. CDR3 bases: TGTGCCAGCAGCCCGGGACTAGCGGGGTCCGACGGAAACATTCAGTACTTC. It translates to CASSPGLAGSDGNIQYF.

The J gene is TRBJ1-1, the V gene TRBV28, with no clear D. From germline, CDR1 is MDHEN and CDR2 SYDVKM. The V gene lost 7 bases and the J gene lost 5 bases, with 11 bases spanning the gap. CDR3 size: 12 residues. The CDR3 sequence: CASTSAGTEAFF. The CDR3 bases are TGTGCCAGCACAAGTGCGGGAACTGAAGCTTTCTTT. Full variable domain (missing parts from reference TRBV28 and TRBJ1-1): DVKVTQSSRYLVKRTGEKVFLECVQDMDHENMFWYRQDPGLGLRLIYFSYDVKMKEKGDIPEGYSVSREKKERFSLILESASTNQTSMYLCASTSAGTEAFFGQGTRLTVV.

The chain combines TRBV7-3 with TRBJ2-5; 15 nucleotides align to TRBD2. The V segment lost 2 bases and the J segment 4 bases; nucleotides outside the gene matches: 8. This CDR3 is built from 18 residues. Germline-derived CDR1 and CDR2 are SGHTA and FQGTGA. For the CDR3, the DNA is TGTGCCAGCAGCTTACTAGGACTAGCGGGGGGGCCACGAGAGACCCAGTACTTC. Translated: CASSLLGLAGGPRETQYF. The variable domain in full, completed from reference TRBV7-3 and TRBJ2-5, reads GAGVSQTPSNKVTEKGKYVELRCDPISGHTALYWYRQSLGQGPEFLIYFQGTGAADDSGLPNDRFFAVRPEGSVSTLKIQRTERGDSAVYLCASSLLGLAGGPRETQYFGPGTRLLVL.

This chain uses TRBV6-1 with TRBJ1-2, with 11 positions matching TRBD1. Unmatched junction bases numbered 8, after V lost 2 bases and J lost 6 bases. The CDR3 extends over 16 amino acids. The germline CDR1 and CDR2 sequences are MNHNS and SASEGT. CDR3 in DNA: TGTGCCAGCAGTGAATTCCGGACAGGGGGCCTAAATGGCTACACCTTC. Its protein is CASSEFRTGGLNGYTF.

The gene calls are TRBV28 and TRBJ1-2, with 7 bases matching TRBD1. The trim removed 9 bases at V and 7 bases at J, leaving 11 bases unmatched. The V gene's germline CDR1 is MDHEN and CDR2 SYDVKM. The CDR3 spans 13 residues. The CDR3 reads CASRSPRQGGYTF. The CDR3 bases are TGTGCCAGTCGCTCCCCCCGACAGGGTGGCTACACCTTC.

The genes are TRBV5-6 and TRBJ2-5; 9 bases are a match to TRBD2. The CDR3 contains 15 residues. Germline CDR1 SGHDT, CDR2 YYEEEE. Germline trimming cut 0 bases from V and 5 bases from J; bases unmatched to any gene: 5. The CDR3 DNA follows: TGTGCCAGCAGCTTGGGTCTAGCGGGGATCGAGACCCAGTACTTC. Protein product: CASSLGLAGIETQYF.

The chain has TRBV21-1 and TRBJ2-3; the table's TRBD2 call for D was not verified on the DNA. TRBV21-1 is labeled a pseudogene. This CDR3 is built from 13 residues. CDR3 in amino acids: CASSKRETYTQYF. CDR3 sequence (DNA): TGTGCCAGCAGCAAACGGGAGACCTATACGCAGTATTTT.